The rows below give T cell receptor beta chains drawn from one sample of a study of T cell changes during pregnancy in multiple sclerosis. Some clones are missing from TCRdb's copy, which holds only in-frame ones; the method was immunoSEQ multiplex PCR. The repertoire consists of roughly 120,000 clones, with 80% to 95% occurring once and the leading ten covering 1.5%. The sample was peripheral blood, taken in the third trimester of pregnancy. The receptors stem from a female donor with multiple sclerosis, enrolled in a pregnancy study. CDR3s include the opening cysteine and the closing phenylalanine or tryptophan. A D gene is named only where the DNA matches it firmly. Some rows have no size entry. The others give once, few or many, or a class for an expanded clone.

v_call: TRBV6-6
j_call: TRBJ2-7
cdr3_length: 15
clone_size: .
d_call: .
cdr3_aa: CASSSPLSYTYEQYF
cdr3_nt: TGTGCCAGCAGCTCCCCACTCTCCTATACCTACGAGCAGTACTTC

v_call: TRBV19
j_call: TRBJ1-2
cdr3_length: 17
clone_size: once
d_call: TRBD1
cdr3_aa: CASSMPLGQAEFYGYTF
cdr3_nt: TGTGCCAGTAGTATGCCCCTTGGACAGGCCGAATTCTATGGCTACACCTTC

v_call: TRBV6-5
j_call: TRBJ1-2
cdr3_length: 16
clone_size: .
d_call: TRBD1
cdr3_aa: CASSYLYTGGDYGYTF
cdr3_nt: TGTGCCAGCAGTTACTTGTATACAGGGGGGGACTATGGCTACACCTTC

v_call: TRBV7-9
j_call: TRBJ2-6
cdr3_length: 16
clone_size: .
d_call: .
cdr3_aa: CASSLAVAAGANVLTF
cdr3_nt: TGTGCCAGCAGCCTGGCGGTTGCTGCTGGGGCCAACGTCCTGACTTTC

v_call: TRBV14
j_call: TRBJ2-2
cdr3_length: 16
clone_size: .
d_call: .
cdr3_aa: CASSQVQGLNTGELFF
cdr3_nt: TGTGCCAGCAGCCAAGTCCAGGGCTTGAACACCGGGGAGCTGTTTTTT

v_call: TRBV10-3
j_call: TRBJ1-1
cdr3_length: 13
clone_size: .
d_call: .
cdr3_aa: CASLGGQRTEAFF
cdr3_nt: TGTGCCTCCCTGGGGGGGCAAAGGACTGAAGCTTTCTTT

v_call: TRBV5-4
j_call: TRBJ2-7
cdr3_length: 15
clone_size: .
d_call: .
cdr3_aa: CASSLSPDLINEQYF
cdr3_nt: TGTGCCAGCAGCTTGTCTCCGGACTTGATCAACGAGCAGTACTTC

v_call: TRBV18
j_call: TRBJ2-2
cdr3_length: 17
clone_size: .
d_call: TRBD2
cdr3_aa: CASSPRRLAENTGELFF
cdr3_nt: TGTGCCAGCTCCCCCCGGCGGCTAGCGGAGAACACCGGGGAGCTGTTTTTT

v_call: TRBV13
j_call: TRBJ2-1
cdr3_length: 15
clone_size: .
d_call: .
cdr3_aa: CASSLDRVSYNEQFF
cdr3_nt: TGTGCCAGCAGCTTAGACAGGGTGTCCTACAATGAGCAGTTCTTC

v_call: TRBV5-1
j_call: TRBJ2-2
cdr3_length: 17
clone_size: .
d_call: .
cdr3_aa: CASSLVGRGANTGELFF
cdr3_nt: TGCGCCAGCAGCTTGGTTGGTAGGGGTGCCAACACCGGGGAGCTGTTTTTT

v_call: TRBV7-2
j_call: TRBJ1-1
cdr3_length: 11
clone_size: .
d_call: .
cdr3_aa: CASPAGLGAFF
cdr3_nt: TGTGCCAGCCCGGCAGGCCTCGGAGCTTTCTTT

v_call: TRBV4-2
j_call: TRBJ2-3
cdr3_length: 16
clone_size: .
d_call: TRBD1
cdr3_aa: CASSNRGAAVTDTQYF
cdr3_nt: TGTGCCAGCAGCAACAGGGGGGCCGCGGTCACAGATACGCAGTATTTT

v_call: TRBV18
j_call: TRBJ1-1
cdr3_length: 12
clone_size: .
d_call: .
cdr3_aa: CASSPSGTEAFF
cdr3_nt: TGTGCCAGCTCACCATCCGGCACTGAAGCTTTCTTT

v_call: TRBV2
j_call: TRBJ1-4
cdr3_length: 14
clone_size: .
d_call: TRBD1
cdr3_aa: CASSPGQSSEKLFF
cdr3_nt: TGTGCCAGCAGCCCGGGACAGAGTTCTGAAAAACTGTTTTTT

v_call: TRBV29-1
j_call: TRBJ1-5
cdr3_length: 12
clone_size: .
d_call: .
cdr3_aa: CSAGGGDLPQHF
cdr3_nt: TGCAGCGCCGGAGGAGGGGATCTGCCCCAGCATTTT

v_call: TRBV6-1
j_call: TRBJ1-2
cdr3_length: 16
clone_size: .
d_call: TRBD1
cdr3_aa: CASSEIGTGPSYGYTF
cdr3_nt: TGTGCCAGCAGTGAAATTGGGACAGGGCCGAGCTATGGCTACACCTTC

v_call: TRBV4-1
j_call: TRBJ1-2
cdr3_length: 13
clone_size: few
d_call: .
cdr3_aa: CASSQAGSYGYTF
cdr3_nt: TGCGCCAGCAGCCAAGCAGGGTCTTATGGCTACACCTTC

v_call: TRBV10-3
j_call: TRBJ1-1
cdr3_length: 13
clone_size: .
d_call: .
cdr3_aa: CAISPGQTTEAFF
cdr3_nt: TGTGCCATCAGTCCCGGACAGACCACTGAAGCTTTCTTT

v_call: TRBV9
j_call: TRBJ2-6
cdr3_length: 17
clone_size: .
d_call: .
cdr3_aa: CASSPRWAATGANVLTF
cdr3_nt: TGTGCCAGCAGCCCCAGATGGGCCGCGACGGGGGCCAACGTCCTGACTTTC

v_call: TRBV12-2
j_call: TRBJ1-4
cdr3_length: 19
clone_size: .
d_call: .
cdr3_aa: CASRLRGPRSGTENEKLFF
cdr3_nt: TGTGCAAGTCGCTTAAGGGGGCCACGGTCCGGGACAGAGAATGAAAAACTGTTTTTT

v_call: TRBV7-8
j_call: TRBJ2-5
cdr3_length: 18
clone_size: .
d_call: TRBD2
cdr3_aa: CASSSFILAGGSEETQYF
cdr3_nt: TGTGCCAGCAGCTCGTTTATACTAGCGGGGGGAAGCGAGGAGACCCAGTACTTC

v_call: TRBV4-1
j_call: TRBJ2-5
cdr3_length: 16
clone_size: .
d_call: TRBD2
cdr3_aa: CASSHILAGVRETQYF
cdr3_nt: TGCGCCAGCAGCCATATCCTAGCGGGAGTACGAGAGACCCAGTACTTC

v_call: TRBV9
j_call: TRBJ2-2
cdr3_length: 16
clone_size: .
d_call: TRBD2
cdr3_aa: CASSVAAGANTGELFF
cdr3_nt: TGTGCCAGCAGCGTAGCGGCGGGGGCGAACACCGGGGAGCTGTTTTTT

v_call: TRBV29-1
j_call: TRBJ2-5
cdr3_length: 13
clone_size: .
d_call: .
cdr3_aa: CSVLSQNGETQYF
cdr3_nt: TGCAGCGTTCTATCCCAGAACGGGGAGACCCAGTACTTC

v_call: TRBV2
j_call: TRBJ1-1
cdr3_length: 13
clone_size: few
d_call: .
cdr3_aa: CASRSGGNTEAFF
cdr3_nt: TGTGCCAGCAGGTCGGGGGGGAACACTGAAGCTTTCTTT

v_call: TRBV7-9
j_call: TRBJ1-2
cdr3_length: 13
clone_size: .
d_call: TRBD1
cdr3_aa: CASSLRQGYGYTF
cdr3_nt: TGTGCCAGCAGCTTACGACAGGGCTATGGCTACACCTTC

v_call: TRBV10-2
j_call: TRBJ2-7
cdr3_length: 13
clone_size: .
d_call: .
cdr3_aa: CASSEDTGIEQYF
cdr3_nt: TGCGCCAGCAGTGAGGATACGGGGATCGAGCAGTACTTC

v_call: TRBV2
j_call: TRBJ2-5
cdr3_length: 15
clone_size: .
d_call: TRBD2
cdr3_aa: CASSGERGRVETQYF
cdr3_nt: TGTGCCAGCAGTGGCGAGCGGGGGAGGGTAGAGACCCAGTACTTC

v_call: TRBV9
j_call: TRBJ2-2
cdr3_length: 15
clone_size: once
d_call: .
cdr3_aa: CASSVGNSNTGELFF
cdr3_nt: TGTGCCAGCAGCGTAGGTAACAGCAACACCGGGGAGCTGTTTTTT

v_call: TRBV27
j_call: TRBJ2-3
cdr3_length: 16
clone_size: .
d_call: TRBD2
cdr3_aa: CASSSREPSSTDTQYF
cdr3_nt: TGTGCCAGCAGTTCGCGGGAGCCCTCAAGCACAGATACGCAGTATTTT

v_call: TRBV12-5
j_call: TRBJ2-1
cdr3_length: 17
clone_size: .
d_call: TRBD1
cdr3_aa: CASGLVTGTGGSDEQFF
cdr3_nt: TGTGCTAGTGGTTTGGTCACCGGGACAGGGGGCTCGGATGAGCAGTTCTTC

v_call: TRBV5-4
j_call: TRBJ2-2
cdr3_length: 14
clone_size: .
d_call: TRBD2
cdr3_aa: CASSLPGGAGELFF
cdr3_nt: TGTGCCAGCAGCTTGCCCGGGGGGGCCGGGGAGCTGTTTTTT

v_call: TRBV14
j_call: TRBJ2-7
cdr3_length: 15
clone_size: .
d_call: TRBD1
cdr3_aa: CASSLLRDRGDEQYF
cdr3_nt: TGTGCCAGCAGCCTTCTGAGGGACAGGGGTGACGAGCAGTACTTC

v_call: TRBV10-1
j_call: TRBJ1-4
cdr3_length: 13
clone_size: once
d_call: .
cdr3_aa: CASSAKPNEKLFF
cdr3_nt: TGCGCCAGCAGTGCAAAGCCTAATGAAAAACTGTTTTTT

v_call: TRBV6-1
j_call: TRBJ2-3
cdr3_length: 13
clone_size: .
d_call: TRBD2
cdr3_aa: CASGVGGADTQYF
cdr3_nt: TGTGCCAGCGGGGTGGGAGGGGCAGATACGCAGTATTTT

v_call: TRBV2
j_call: TRBJ2-5
cdr3_length: 12
clone_size: .
d_call: .
cdr3_aa: CASSEGLPQQYF
cdr3_nt: TGTGCCAGCAGTGAAGGCCTTCCGCAGCAGTACTTC

v_call: TRBV2
j_call: TRBJ1-1
cdr3_length: 15
clone_size: .
d_call: .
cdr3_aa: CASRRPKNRYLEAFF
cdr3_nt: TGTGCCAGCAGGAGGCCGAAGAACAGGTACCTTGAAGCTTTCTTT

v_call: TRBV28
j_call: TRBJ2-5
cdr3_length: 12
clone_size: .
d_call: TRBD1
cdr3_aa: CASRTGVETQYF
cdr3_nt: TGTGCCAGCCGGACAGGGGTAGAGACCCAGTACTTC

v_call: TRBV6-1
j_call: TRBJ1-5
cdr3_length: 14
clone_size: .
d_call: .
cdr3_aa: CASSDSQGNQPQHF
cdr3_nt: TGTGCCAGCAGTGACAGCCAGGGCAATCAGCCCCAGCATTTT

v_call: TRBV7-2
j_call: TRBJ1-2
cdr3_length: 13
clone_size: .
d_call: .
cdr3_aa: CASRTPSNYGYTF
cdr3_nt: TGTGCCAGCCGGACACCTTCTAACTATGGCTACACCTTC

v_call: TRBV29-1
j_call: TRBJ1-4
cdr3_length: 15
clone_size: once
d_call: .
cdr3_aa: CSATPGRAGNEKLFF
cdr3_nt: TGCAGCGCTACCCCGGGTAGGGCGGGAAACGAAAAACTGTTTTTT

v_call: TRBV9
j_call: TRBJ2-2
cdr3_length: 17
clone_size: .
d_call: .
cdr3_aa: CASSVQHERWDTGELFF
cdr3_nt: TGTGCCAGCAGCGTACAGCACGAGAGGTGGGACACCGGGGAGCTGTTTTTT

v_call: TRBV5-6
j_call: TRBJ2-5
cdr3_length: 15
clone_size: once
d_call: TRBD1
cdr3_aa: CASSHEGPGGETQYF
cdr3_nt: TGTGCCAGCAGCCACGAGGGCCCAGGGGGAGAGACCCAGTACTTC

v_call: TRBV21-1
j_call: TRBJ1-3
cdr3_length: 13
clone_size: .
d_call: .
cdr3_aa: CASIGVSGNTIYF
cdr3_nt: TGTGCCAGCATCGGGGTCAGTGGAAACACCATATATTTT

v_call: TRBV10-3
j_call: TRBJ2-7
cdr3_length: 15
clone_size: once
d_call: .
cdr3_aa: CAISDLTKPIDEQYF
cdr3_nt: TGTGCCATCAGTGACCTGACTAAGCCCATCGACGAGCAGTACTTC

v_call: TRBV5-1
j_call: TRBJ2-5
cdr3_length: 17
clone_size: .
d_call: TRBD2
cdr3_aa: CASTADLREDHQETQYF
cdr3_nt: TGCGCCAGCACAGCAGATTTACGGGAGGACCACCAAGAGACCCAGTACTTC

v_call: TRBV5-1
j_call: TRBJ1-1
cdr3_length: 14
clone_size: .
d_call: TRBD1
cdr3_aa: CASSPWDRETEAFF
cdr3_nt: TGCGCCAGCAGCCCGTGGGACAGAGAGACTGAAGCTTTCTTT

v_call: TRBV12-5
j_call: TRBJ2-5
cdr3_length: 12
clone_size: .
d_call: .
cdr3_aa: CASGLSEKTQYF
cdr3_nt: TGTGCTAGTGGTTTATCTGAGAAGACCCAGTACTTC